This T cell receptor beta chain was found in a study of blood T cell repertoires in COVID-19. About the research overall: Specimens from acute and convalescent COVID-19 originated in the United States, Italy and Spain. T cells, B-cell-depleted T cells, or PBMCs provided the cDNA or gDNA that served as material.

The CDR3 consists of 13 residues. Trimming took 3 bases from V and 2 from J, leaving 5 bases between them. In germline, CDR1 is LNHNV, CDR2 YYDKDF (reference sequence). Original processing notes: Amplification of reference gene primers provided the estimated nucleated cell counts. Sequencing was performed with immunoSEQ multiplex PCR; in TCRdb, only in-frame clones are kept and a portion is missing. V, J and clone size derive from that table, while D and trimming were established from the DNA sequence. The sample contains 150,000 to 200,000 clones, about 82% of which appear only once. What was sequenced was peripheral blood. The rearrangement links TRBV15 to TRBJ1-5; D is undetermined. The source of this sequence is a woman aged 25 to 45 with acute or convalescent COVID-19. CDR3 bases: TGTGCCACCAGCAGGTCGGGCAATCAGCCCCAGCATTTT. The encoded protein is CATSRSGNQPQHF.